Sequencing of this T cell receptor beta chain was carried out in a study of blood T cell repertoires in COVID-19. Study overall: In each case, the material was cDNA or gDNA derived from T cells, B-cell-depleted T cells, or PBMCs.

TCRdb's copy holds only in-frame clones and misses some; the assay was immunoSEQ multiplex PCR. The sample contains hundreds of thousands of clones, around 85% of which appear only once. Germline assignment: CDR1 KGHSH and CDR2 LQKENI. V shed 3 bases, J shed 0 bases, and the junction held 4 bases outside the gene matches. This CDR3 has 15 residues. Points on this clone: The sample contains more than one DNA sequence encoding this CDR3.

The chain employs TRBV18 and TRBJ1-2; 7 bases map to TRBD1. What was sequenced was PBMCs or T cells enriched from blood (not recorded which). The clonotype comes from a man aged 30-40 years who had recovered from COVID-19. The CDR3 protein is CASSPDRVSNYGYTF. The CDR3 DNA reads TGTGCCAGCTCACCCGACAGGGTTTCTAACTATGGCTACACCTTC.